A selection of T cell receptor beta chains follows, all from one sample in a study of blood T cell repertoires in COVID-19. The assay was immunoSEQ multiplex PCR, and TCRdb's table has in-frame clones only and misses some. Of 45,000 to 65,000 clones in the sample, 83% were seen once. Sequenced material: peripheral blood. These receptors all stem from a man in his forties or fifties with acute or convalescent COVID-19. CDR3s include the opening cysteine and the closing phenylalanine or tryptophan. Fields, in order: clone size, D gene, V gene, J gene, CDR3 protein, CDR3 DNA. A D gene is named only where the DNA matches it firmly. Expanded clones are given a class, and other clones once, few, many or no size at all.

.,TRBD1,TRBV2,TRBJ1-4,CASSEFRTGGEKLFF,TGTGCCAGCAGTGAATTTCGAACAGGGGGAGAAAAACTGTTTTTT
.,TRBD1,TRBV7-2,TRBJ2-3,CASSSRTGSDTQYF,TGTGCCAGCAGCTCCAGGACAGGTTCAGATACGCAGTATTTT
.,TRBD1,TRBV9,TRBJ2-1,CASSVGDRVWDEQFF,TGTGCCAGCAGCGTAGGGGACAGGGTCTGGGATGAGCAGTTCTTC
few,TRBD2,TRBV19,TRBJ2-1,CASSISKAGGRNEQFF,TGTGCCAGTAGTATAAGCAAAGCGGGAGGGAGGAATGAGCAGTTCTTC
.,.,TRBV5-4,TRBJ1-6,CASSLRAGVNSPLHF,TGTGCCAGCAGCTTGAGGGCAGGGGTAAATTCACCCCTCCACTTT
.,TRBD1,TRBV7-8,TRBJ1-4,CASSSTGLYTNEKLFF,TGTGCCAGCAGCTCGACAGGGTTATACACTAATGAAAAACTGTTTTTT
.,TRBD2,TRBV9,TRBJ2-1,CASSVEVLAGGFNEQFF,TGTGCCAGCAGCGTAGAAGTCCTAGCGGGGGGTTTCAATGAGCAGTTCTTC
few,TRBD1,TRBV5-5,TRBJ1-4,CASSLGSTGVNEKLFF,TGTGCCAGCAGCTTGGGATCGACAGGGGTTAATGAAAAACTGTTTTTT
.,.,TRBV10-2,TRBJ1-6,CASSDLTSSPLHF,TGCGCCAGCAGTGACCTTACTAGTTCACCCCTCCACTTT
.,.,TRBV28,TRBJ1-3,CASSFRDTGNTIYF,TGTGCCAGCAGTTTCCGGGACACGGGAAACACCATATATTTT
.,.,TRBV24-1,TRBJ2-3,CATASDSSTDTQYF,TGTGCCACCGCCTCGGACAGCAGCACAGATACGCAGTATTTT
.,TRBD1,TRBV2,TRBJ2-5,CASRRDSQETQYF,TGTGCCAGCAGACGGGACAGCCAAGAGACCCAGTACTTC
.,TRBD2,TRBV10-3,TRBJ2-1,CAISVGTSGHNEQFF,TGTGCCATCAGTGTGGGGACTAGCGGGCACAATGAGCAGTTCTTC
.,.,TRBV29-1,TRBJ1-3,CSVMLASGNTIYF,TGCAGCGTTATGCTGGCCTCTGGAAACACCATATATTTT
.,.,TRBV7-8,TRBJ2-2,CASSLAGASGAGELFF,TGTGCCAGCAGCTTAGCGGGGGCCTCAGGGGCCGGGGAGCTGTTTTTT
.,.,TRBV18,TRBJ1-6,CASSPGKNSPLHF,TGTGCCAGCTCACCGGGCAAGAATTCACCCCTCCACTTT
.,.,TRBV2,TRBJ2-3,CATQEEGATDTQYF,TGTGCCACTCAAGAAGAGGGAGCCACAGATACGCAGTATTTT